One and the same sample provided the 21 T cell receptor beta chains below, sequenced in a study of T-cell memory formation after mild COVID-19. MiXCR, run by TCRdb on the 5' RACE reads, gives a single entry per CDR3 protein. The table records around 390,000 distinct CDR3 sequences, around a sixth of them present only once. Sequencing was performed on PBMCs or a T cell subset sorted from them (not recorded which). The source is a man between 18 and 35 years old who had mild COVID-19 (a few samples of this study predate the infection). Cell type and time point are not known.

In this sample, this clonotype turned up a few times. This rearrangement joins TRBV5-1 to TRBJ2-3, with 8 bases identical to TRBD2. CDR3 length: 17 amino acids. Germline V CDR1 and CDR2: SGHRS, YFSETQ. V lost 4 bases to trimming and J lost 2 bases; unmatched junction nucleotides: 12. In DNA, the CDR3 is TGCGCCAGCAGCCCAAGTCACGGGGGGGCGCTCACAGATACGCAGTATTTT. It yields the protein CASSPSHGGALTDTQYF.

This clonotype was seen more than once but under ten times. CDR3 nucleotide sequence: TGTGCCAGCAGTGTTAAGTGGGGCAATCAGCCCCAGCATTTT. Translated: CASSVKWGNQPQHF. The rearrangement links TRBV27 to TRBJ1-5; no definite D call. V was trimmed by 5 bases and J by 2 bases, leaving 10 bases between them. The CDR3 is 14 residues long. Germline loops: CDR1 MNHEY, CDR2 SMNVEV (reference sequence).

This CDR3 reads CASRGKGGTAHYEQYF. In DNA form, the CDR3 reads TGTGCCAGCAGGGGGAAGGGCGGGACAGCTCACTACGAGCAGTACTTC. J is TRBJ2-7 and V is TRBV12-3 or TRBV12-4, with a possible D match to TRBD1 (7 bases). The germline V and J ends were trimmed by 6 bases and 3 bases, with 21 bases remaining between them. The CDR3 runs 16 residues.

This clonotype was observed a few times. The gene calls are TRBV19 and TRBJ2-2; D gene unclear. Trimming shortened V by 5 bases and J by 4 bases, and 8 bases separated the two germline ends. From germline, CDR1 is LNHDA and CDR2 SQIVND (reference sequence). CDR3 length: 13 amino acids. This CDR3 reads CASSLSSTGELFF. DNA for the CDR3: TGTGCCAGTAGTTTGTCGAGCACCGGGGAGCTGTTTTTT.

There are a few counts of this clonotype. V is TRBV6-5 and J is TRBJ1-5; tentatively, D is TRBD1 (5 bases). The CDR3 totals 14 residues. Trimming pared 6 bases from V and 6 bases from J, leaving 15 bases between. CDR1 is MNHEY, CDR2 SVGAGI, per germline. This chain's CDR3 is CASSPGHFGQPQHF. DNA of the CDR3: TGTGCCAGCAGCCCCGGACATTTCGGTCAGCCCCAGCATTTT.

This clonotype turned up a few times. The chain links TRBV6-5 to TRBJ2-7; D is possibly TRBD2 (6 bases). Per the germline V gene, CDR1 is MNHEY and CDR2 is SVGAGI. V was shortened by 2 bases and J by 7 bases, with 18 bases between the two germline ends. CDR3 length: 15 residues. As DNA, the CDR3 is TGTGCCAGCAGTTACCCCGCGGGGTCGTTAGGGGAGCAGTACTTC. This gives the protein CASSYPAGSLGEQYF.

This sequence joins TRBV4-3 and TRBJ1-1, with D possibly TRBD1 on 5 matching bases. CDR3 length: 17 amino acids. CDR1 LGHNA and CDR2 YSLEER come from the germline V gene. The V gene lost 0 bases and the J gene lost 2 bases, with 16 bases spanning the gap. In DNA form, the CDR3 reads TGCGCCAGCAGCCAAGATCGGGGCAGGTTCTCCAACACTGAAGCTTTCTTT. Its protein is CASSQDRGRFSNTEAFF.

This clonotype occurred a few times. The chain uses TRBV11-1 and TRBJ1-2, with a weak D call TRBD1 (5 bases). V gave up 4 bases and J gave up 4 bases, with 10 bases separating them. Germline CDR1 is SGHAT and CDR2 is FQDESV (reference sequence). This CDR3 has 13 amino acids. CDR3 DNA: TGTGCCAGCAGCTCGAGGGGCTCCTATGGCTACACCTTC. Its translation: CASSSRGSYGYTF.

This clonotype was detected a few times. The rearrangement joins TRBV20-1 to TRBJ2-1; TRBD2 matches 8 bases. The V gene's germline CDR1 is DFQATT and CDR2 SNEGSKA (reference sequence). The CDR3 spans 14 residues. V lost 3 bases and J lost 9; bases outside the gene matches: 10. CDR3 in DNA: TGCAGTGCTAGTCCGGGGGGGCGTGTCGGTGAGCAGTTCTTC. It translates to CSASPGGRVGEQFF.

V gene TRBV29-1 combines with J gene TRBJ2-2; D possibly corresponds to TRBD1 (6 bases). The CDR3 runs 13 residues. V lost 4 bases and J lost 4, with 10 bases in between. Germline CDR1 SQVTM, CDR2 ANQGSEA. Here the CDR3 reads CSVAGQPTGELFF. CDR3 in DNA: TGCAGCGTTGCGGGACAACCCACCGGGGAGCTGTTTTTT.

There are a few counts of this clonotype. The chain uses TRBV18 and TRBJ2-7; 9 bases line up with TRBD1. This CDR3 contains 15 residues. Trimming took 0 bases from V and 6 from J; bases not matched to a gene: 6. Germline assignment: CDR1 KGHSH and CDR2 LQKENI. The DNA for the CDR3 is TGTGCCAGCTCACCACCTACAGGGGGCTTTGGCGAGCAGTACGTC. Residues: CASSPPTGGFGEQYV.

This clonotype came up many times. The gene calls are TRBV6-5 and TRBJ2-1; TRBD2 matches 8 bases. The junction had 12 bases not matched to a gene; V was cut back by 5 bases and J by 0 bases. Germline V CDR1 and CDR2: MNHEY, SVGAGI. The CDR3 length is 18 residues. Here the CDR3 DNA reads TGTGCCAGCAGTCTCCTAGCGGGCCAACCGAGCTCCTACAATGAGCAGTTCTTC. It specifies CASSLLAGQPSSYNEQFF.

The chain carries TRBV6-2 or TRBV6-3 and TRBJ1-5; the D gene is possibly TRBD1 (5 bases). CDR1 and CDR2 from the germline V gene are MNHEY and SVGEGT. Trimming took off 2 bases at V and 0 bases at J, with 23 bases between the two ends. The CDR3 is 20 amino acids. In nucleotides, the CDR3 is TGTGCCAGCAGTTACCGAGTTAAAGTCTGGGGGGATTATAGCAATCAGCCCCAGCATTTT. This sequence encodes CASSYRVKVWGDYSNQPQHF.

A few counts support this clonotype. The chain has TRBV20-1 and TRBJ2-1; D possibly corresponds to TRBD1 (6 bases). Trimming left V 3 bases short and J 3 bases short, with 12 bases between. CDR3 length: 14 residues. Germline CDR1 DFQATT, CDR2 SNEGSKA (reference sequence). This chain's CDR3 is CSARADRDYNEQFF. The CDR3 bases are TGCAGTGCTAGGGCGGACAGAGACTACAATGAGCAGTTCTTC.

The sample holds a few counts of this clonotype. The J gene is TRBJ1-5, the V gene TRBV4-3; tentative D call: TRBD1 (6 bases). Trimming took 4 bases from V and 9 from J, leaving 16 bases between them. This CDR3 region has 14 residues. Germline V CDR1 and CDR2: LGHNA, YSLEER. CDR3 in amino acids: CASSLRQAQGPQHF. The CDR3 DNA sequence: TGCGCCAGCAGCCTTCGACAGGCCCAAGGGCCCCAGCATTTT.

A few counts support this clonotype. V usage is TRBV9 and J usage is TRBJ1-6; D is unresolved. This CDR3 spans 14 amino acids. With 4 bases removed from V and 4 bases from J, the gap between germline ends came to 9 bases. The germline V gene encodes CDR1 SGDLS and CDR2 YYNGEE. The CDR3 nucleotides are TGTGCCAGCAGCTTAGGAGATTATAATTCACCCCTCCACTTT. Translated: CASSLGDYNSPLHF.

The J gene is TRBJ1-2, the V gene TRBV5-1, with unresolved D. CDR1 SGHRS and CDR2 YFSETQ come from the germline V gene. The CDR3 has 14 residues. The V gene lost 4 bases and the J gene lost 5 bases, with 15 bases spanning the gap. In nucleotides, the CDR3 is TGCGCCAGCAGCCGTTCGTCGGACGGTTATGGCTACACCTTC. Translating it yields CASSRSSDGYGYTF.

This clonotype was seen a handful of times. The chain combines TRBV6-5 with TRBJ2-5; D gene uncertain. V gave up 0 bases and J gave up 0 bases, with 14 bases separating them. Germline-derived CDR1 and CDR2 are MNHEY and SVGAGI. The CDR3 is made up of 17 amino acids. The CDR3 DNA is TGTGCCAGCAGTTACTCCTCTCTGGGGAAGTACCAAGAGACCCAGTACTTC. It codes for CASSYSSLGKYQETQYF.

J is TRBJ1-5 and V is TRBV4-2; 7 nucleotides match TRBD1. The CDR3 is 16 residues long. The trim removed 2 bases at V and 5 bases at J, leaving 9 bases unmatched. Germline V gene sequence: CDR1 LGHNA, CDR2 YNFKEQ. The CDR3 here is CASSQTTGIAHQPQHF. CDR3 DNA: TGTGCCAGCAGCCAAACGACAGGGATCGCCCATCAGCCCCAGCATTTT.

This sequence joins TRBV7-2 and TRBJ2-5; the D call may be TRBD1 or TRBD2 (6 bases each). In germline, CDR1 is SGHTA, CDR2 FQGNSA. The V and J ends lost 3 bases and 5 bases respectively, with 16 bases between them. The length of the CDR3 is 15 residues. CDR3 in DNA: TGTGCCAGCAGCTTGGGGGGCTATAGGTACGAGACCCAGTACTTC. Amino acids: CASSLGGYRYETQYF.

This clonotype was observed a handful of times. The V call is TRBV2, the J call TRBJ1-4, with D unclear. Per the germline V gene, CDR1 is SNHLY and CDR2 is FYNNEI. This CDR3 spans 12 amino acids. The V end was cut by 8 bases, the J end by 8 bases, with 12 bases between. The CDR3 DNA reads TGTGCCAGCTCGAGGGAAGGGGAAAAACTGTTTTTT. Its translation: CASSREGEKLFF.